Below, one TCR beta chain is given with its context. Sequencing was performed with immunoSEQ multiplex PCR; in TCRdb, only in-frame clones are kept and a portion is missing. Of roughly 1,600,000 clones in the sample, just under 99% were seen once. The sample belongs to a study of shared clonotypes between healthy human individuals. The sequence was obtained from a man aged 25-40 years in good health. The sequenced sample was naive CD4+ T cells sorted from blood. Documented subset: CD45RA+ positively selected.

In DNA, the CDR3 is TGTGCCAGCACTCGACAGGGGGGTTCCTACGAGCAGTACTTC. Amino acid sequence: CASTRQGGSYEQYF. The chain couples TRBV11-2 to TRBJ2-7; 9 bases align to TRBD1. Trimming at V came to 7 bases and at J to 1 base, leaving 5 bases not matched to a gene. This CDR3 has 14 residues. In germline, CDR1 is SGHAT, CDR2 FQNNGV.